A single sample gave rise to the 21 T cell receptor beta chains below, sequenced in a study of blood T cell repertoires in COVID-19. The assay was immunoSEQ multiplex PCR, and TCRdb's table has in-frame clones only and misses some. In the table there are around 190,000 clones, more than 65% of which are singletons. The sequenced sample was peripheral blood. All receptors derive from a human donor in a cohort sampled during active COVID-19.

J is TRBJ1-4 and V is TRBV28, with D possibly matching TRBD1 (5 bases). CDR1 is MDHEN and CDR2 is SYDVKM in the germline V gene. V lost 3 bases and J 0 bases, leaving 20 bases between the germline ends. The CDR3 contains 19 residues. CDR3 coding DNA: TGTGCCAGCAGTTTTAGGGTCAGGGTTCTCGCATCAACTAATGAAAAACTGTTTTTT. Protein sequence: CASSFRVRVLASTNEKLFF.

This clone was seen only once. The rearrangement links TRBV28 to TRBJ1-2, with D possibly being TRBD1 (5 bases). V lost 0 bases and J 6 bases, leaving 11 bases between the germline ends. Germline CDR1 reads MDHEN; CDR2 reads SYDVKM. This CDR3 is 14 amino acids long. CDR3 in DNA: TGTGCCAGCAGTTTATGGGTGGCAGGGAATGGCTACACCTTC. This codes for CASSLWVAGNGYTF.

Only one count was recorded for this clone. The rearrangement uses TRBV15 and TRBJ2-1, with a tentative D call TRBD2 (6 bases). CDR1 and CDR2 from the germline V gene are LNHNV and YYDKDF (reference sequence). The CDR3 is made up of 19 amino acids. V dropped 0 bases and J dropped 2 bases, with 20 bases sitting between them. The CDR3 nucleotides read TGTGCCACCAGCAGAGAATTTGGGGGACTCGCAAAGGCCTACAATGAGCAGTTCTTC. This sequence encodes CATSREFGGLAKAYNEQFF.

The V and J genes are TRBV6-1 and TRBJ2-7; D may be TRBD2 (6 bases). Trimming pared 3 bases from V and 5 bases from J, leaving 20 bases between. The CDR3 is made up of 16 amino acids. The germline gives CDR1 MNHNS, CDR2 SASEGT. The CDR3 sequence: CASSDYGGVRSNEQYF. For the CDR3, the DNA is TGTGCCAGCAGTGATTACGGGGGTGTCCGGTCCAACGAGCAGTACTTC.

This clone turned up a few times. The rearrangement joins TRBV20-1 to TRBJ1-2, with D unresolved. Between the trimmed V and J ends, which lost 6 bases and 4 bases, there was a span of 9 bases. Germline V lookup: CDR1 DFQATT, CDR2 SNEGSKA (reference sequence). The CDR3 has 11 residues. CDR3 nucleotides: TGCAGTGCCGTCGGACTCTATGGCTACACCTTC. Translation: CSAVGLYGYTF.

This clone was observed once. The CDR3, as DNA: TGCGCCAGCAGCTTGGAACAGGGGGCTACGGACACCATATATTTT. Its protein is CASSLEQGATDTIYF. This chain links TRBV5-1 with TRBJ1-3; 9 positions match TRBD1. J gave up 8 bases and V 0 bases, and 6 bases lay outside the gene matches. The CDR3 sequence is 15 residues long. Germline loops: CDR1 SGHRS, CDR2 YFSETQ.

This chain connects TRBV11-2 to TRBJ2-7, with D tentatively TRBD1 (6 bases). CDR1 is SGHAT and CDR2 is FQNNGV in the germline V gene. The CDR3 is 14 residues long. Trimming removed 1 base from V and 5 bases from J, with 12 bases in between. The CDR3 reads CASSLVLSGDEQYF. DNA of the CDR3: TGTGCCAGCAGCTTAGTTTTGTCAGGGGACGAGCAGTACTTC.

This chain joins TRBV7-2 and TRBJ1-4; 10 nucleotides line up with TRBD1. V gave up 0 bases and J gave up 7 bases; unmatched junction bases: 2. Germline loops: CDR1 SGHTA, CDR2 FQGNSA. The length of the CDR3 is 15 residues. The CDR3 nucleotides are TGTGCCAGCAGCTTAGCAGGACAGGGGGGTGAAAAACTGTTTTTT. Encoded protein: CASSLAGQGGEKLFF.

This rearrangement joins TRBV2 to TRBJ1-1, with TRBD1 matching over 7 bases. The CDR3 is 15 amino acids. The germline V gene encodes CDR1 SNHLY and CDR2 FYNNEI. V lost 4 bases, J lost 4 bases, and 9 bases stayed unmatched. The CDR3 nucleotides read TGTGCCAGCAGTGTTGAACAGGGGTTGACCACTGAAGCTTTCTTT. It specifies CASSVEQGLTTEAFF. The whole variable domain, remainder taken from reference TRBV2 and TRBJ1-1, is EPEVTQTPSHQVTQMGQEVILRCVPISNHLYFYWYRQILGQKVEFLVSFYNNEISEKSEIFDDQFSVERPDGSNFTLKIRSTKLEDSAMYFCASSVEQGLTTEAFFGQGTRLTVV.

The chain joins TRBV6-5 to TRBJ1-1; D may be TRBD1 (6 bases). Trimming removed 6 bases from V and 3 bases from J, with 11 bases in between. There are 13 residues in the CDR3. Germline values: CDR1 MNHEY, CDR2 SVGAGI. This CDR3 is CASSLGQYTEAFF. For the CDR3, the DNA is TGTGCCAGCAGCCTAGGACAGTACACTGAAGCTTTCTTT.

This chain joins TRBV27 and TRBJ1-5; D is unresolved. Trimming left V 6 bases short and J 0 bases short, with 15 bases between. The CDR3 length is 16 residues. The germline V gene encodes CDR1 MNHEY and CDR2 SMNVEV (reference sequence). The CDR3 loop is CASSPSVGHSNQPQHF. The CDR3 nucleotides are TGTGCCAGCAGCCCATCGGTGGGCCATAGCAATCAGCCCCAGCATTTT.

The V call is TRBV24-1, the J call TRBJ1-1; 8 positions agree with TRBD1. Germline V gene data show CDR1 as KGHDR and CDR2 as SFDVKD. The CDR3 covers 12 residues. V shed 3 bases, J shed 11 bases, and the junction held 4 bases outside the gene matches. The CDR3 protein is CATSDRTGLAFF. The DNA of the CDR3 is TGTGCCACCAGTGATAGGACAGGGCTCGCTTTCTTT.

The chain recombines TRBV19 with TRBJ2-5; a possible D gene is TRBD1 (5 bases). The germline CDR1 and CDR2 sequences are LNHDA and SQIVND (reference sequence). The CDR3 is 16 residues long. V dropped 2 bases and J dropped 4 bases, with 17 bases sitting between them. CDR3 bases: TGTGCCAGTAGTATACACCCGAGACGTAGGGGAGAGACCCAGTACTTC. Its protein product is CASSIHPRRRGETQYF.

The rearrangement uses TRBV5-1 and TRBJ1-1; D is perhaps TRBD1 (6 bases). Deletions cut 5 bases from V and 6 bases from J, with 17 bases between. The CDR3 has 14 amino acids. Germline V gene lookup returns CDR1 SGHRS and CDR2 YFSETQ. CDR3 coding DNA: TGCGCCAGCAGATCAGGGGATAGTCAGGCTGAAGCTTTCTTT. It translates to CASRSGDSQAEAFF.

This chain links TRBV30 with TRBJ1-1; D is unresolved. This CDR3 contains 11 residues. Trimming removed 4 bases at V and 7 bases at J, with 10 bases between. The germline V gene encodes CDR1 GTSNPN and CDR2 SVGIG (reference sequence). The CDR3 DNA is TGTGCCTGGACTCAATACGGTGAAGCTTTCTTT. This sequence encodes CAWTQYGEAFF.

The rearrangement joins TRBV15 to TRBJ2-7, with 7 nucleotides matching TRBD2. Germline V gives CDR1 LNHNV, CDR2 YYDKDF (reference sequence). This CDR3 is 19 amino acids long. With 1 base clipped from V and 4 bases from J, the junction kept 19 bases outside the gene matches. CDR3 in DNA: TGTGCCACCAGCAGAGTTGTTCCGGGAGCGTGGCGGGAGATGTACGAGCAGTACTTC. Amino acid sequence: CATSRVVPGAWREMYEQYF.

The rearrangement joins TRBV2 to TRBJ2-2; 7 bases line up with TRBD1. CDR3 length: 15 amino acids. The V segment lost 5 bases and the J segment 5 bases; nucleotides outside the gene matches: 8. CDR1 SNHLY and CDR2 FYNNEI come from the germline V gene. DNA for the CDR3: TGTGCCAGCAGTCCTGACAGGGCGCGGACCGGGGAGCTGTTTTTT. It specifies CASSPDRARTGELFF.

This clone is a singleton in its sample. V gene TRBV4-1 combines with J gene TRBJ2-3; the D is unclear. The CDR3 totals 15 residues. Germline-derived CDR1 and CDR2 are MGHRA and YSYEKL. V lost 5 bases and J lost 5, with 17 bases in between. As DNA, the CDR3 is TGCGCCAGCAGCTACCGAATGGTTGAGGAAGATACGCAGTATTTT. It is translated as CASSYRMVEEDTQYF.

V gene TRBV28 combines with J gene TRBJ1-2, with TRBD1 matching over 7 bases. Germline CDR1 and CDR2: MDHEN and SYDVKM. J was trimmed by 5 bases and V by 1 base; bases with no gene match: 10. The CDR3 extends over 16 amino acids. The CDR3 sequence: CASSLFGRGHEYGYTF. Written as DNA, the CDR3 is TGTGCCAGCAGTTTATTTGGTAGGGGGCATGAGTATGGCTACACCTTC.

The genes are TRBV11-3 and TRBJ2-7, with D perhaps TRBD2 (7 bases). V was pared by 5 bases and J by 4 bases, with 18 bases between. Germline assignment: CDR1 SGHNT and CDR2 YENEEA. There are 15 residues in the CDR3. CDR3 sequence (DNA): TGTGCCAGCAGCCTCGGAGGGGGGGCTAGGTACGAGCAGTACTTC. Its translation: CASSLGGGARYEQYF.

This chain connects TRBV6-5 to TRBJ2-7, with D maybe TRBD1 (6 bases). The CDR3 sequence is 15 residues long. Germline V gives CDR1 MNHEY, CDR2 SVGAGI. V dropped 5 bases and J dropped 2 bases, with 16 bases sitting between them. In DNA, the CDR3 is TGTGCCAGCAGTCCGGGGTGGGACACAACCTACGAGCAGTACTTC. It translates to CASSPGWDTTYEQYF.